Many counts were recorded for the clone carrying this T cell receptor (beta chain). Antigen: not known. This record belongs to a study of T-cell reconstitution after alpha-beta-depleted transplantation in children. Germline CDR1 reads DFQATT; CDR2 reads SNEGSKA (reference sequence). The CDR3 runs to 13 residues. The V segment lost 3 bases and the J segment 7 bases; nucleotides outside the gene matches: 7. Unique molecular identifiers were incorporated during preparation of the TCRbeta library. MiXCR, applied by TCRdb to the PCR reads, yields one record per CDR3 protein. Of 450,000 to 600,000 distinct CDR3 sequences in the sample, roughly 10% were seen once. Findings and caveats of the study: Surviving recipient T cells and thymic progenitors accounted for the high day-60 TCRbeta diversity observed in some patients.

The chain couples TRBV20-1 to TRBJ2-7; TRBD1 matches 9 bases. This TCR was recovered from a child aged 2-15 years with inherited bone marrow failure, due to receive a stem cell transplant. The material was PBMCs, obtained before TCRalphabeta/CD19-depleted stem cell transplant. CDR3 residues: CSARRDRVGEQYF. The CDR3 DNA follows: TGCAGTGCTAGGAGGGACAGGGTGGGTGAGCAGTACTTC.